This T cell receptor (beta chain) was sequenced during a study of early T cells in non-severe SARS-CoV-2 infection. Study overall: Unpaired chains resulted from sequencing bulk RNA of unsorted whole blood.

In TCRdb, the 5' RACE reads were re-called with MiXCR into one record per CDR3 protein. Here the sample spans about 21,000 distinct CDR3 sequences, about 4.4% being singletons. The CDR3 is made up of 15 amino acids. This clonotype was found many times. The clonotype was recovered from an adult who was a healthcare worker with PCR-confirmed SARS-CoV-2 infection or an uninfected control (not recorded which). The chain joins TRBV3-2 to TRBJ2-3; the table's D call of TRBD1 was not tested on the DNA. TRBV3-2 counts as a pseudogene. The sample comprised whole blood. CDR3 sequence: CASSQDGQLTDTQYF. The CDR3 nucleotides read TGTGCCAGCAGCCAAGATGGACAGCTCACAGATACGCAGTATTTT.